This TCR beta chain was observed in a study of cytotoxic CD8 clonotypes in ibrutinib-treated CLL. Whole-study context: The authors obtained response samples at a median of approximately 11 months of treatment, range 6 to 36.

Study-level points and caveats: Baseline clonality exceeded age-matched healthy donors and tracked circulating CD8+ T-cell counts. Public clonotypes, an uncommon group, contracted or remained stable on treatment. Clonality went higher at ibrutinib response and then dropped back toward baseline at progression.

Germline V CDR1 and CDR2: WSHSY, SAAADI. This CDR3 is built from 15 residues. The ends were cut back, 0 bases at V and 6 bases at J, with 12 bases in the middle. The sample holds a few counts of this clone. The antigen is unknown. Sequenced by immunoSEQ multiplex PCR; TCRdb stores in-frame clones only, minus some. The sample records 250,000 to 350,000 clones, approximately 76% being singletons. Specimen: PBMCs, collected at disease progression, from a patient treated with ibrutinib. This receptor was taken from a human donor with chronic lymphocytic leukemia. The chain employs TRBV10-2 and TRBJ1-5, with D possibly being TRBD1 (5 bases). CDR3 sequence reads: CASSESRGFGQPQHF. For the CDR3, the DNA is TGCGCCAGCAGTGAGTCAAGGGGATTTGGTCAGCCCCAGCATTTT.